This TCR beta chain was observed in a study of OX40 agonist ivuxolimab in advanced cancers. In germline, CDR1 is SGHKS, CDR2 YYEKEE (reference sequence). This CDR3 has 13 amino acids. The V end lost 2 bases, the J end lost 1 base, and 6 bases lay between the germline ends. Concerning this clone: The antigen remains unidentified.

Libraries were prepared by immunoSEQ multiplex PCR; TCRdb keeps only in-frame clonotypes and omits some of them. The data show tens of thousands of clones, 82% seen once. Study-wide results and limits: Expanded peripheral T cell antigen specificity was not determined.

Source: CD4+ or CD8+ T cells sorted from blood, taken in a trial of the OX40 agonist ivuxolimab. This sequence joins TRBV5-5 and TRBJ1-1; tentative D call: TRBD1 (5 bases). The source of this sequence is an adult with an advanced solid tumor such as melanoma, head and neck, liver or kidney cancer. The CDR3 protein is CASSLTGNTEAFF. Here the CDR3 DNA reads TGTGCCAGCAGCTTAACAGGGAACACTGAAGCTTTCTTT.